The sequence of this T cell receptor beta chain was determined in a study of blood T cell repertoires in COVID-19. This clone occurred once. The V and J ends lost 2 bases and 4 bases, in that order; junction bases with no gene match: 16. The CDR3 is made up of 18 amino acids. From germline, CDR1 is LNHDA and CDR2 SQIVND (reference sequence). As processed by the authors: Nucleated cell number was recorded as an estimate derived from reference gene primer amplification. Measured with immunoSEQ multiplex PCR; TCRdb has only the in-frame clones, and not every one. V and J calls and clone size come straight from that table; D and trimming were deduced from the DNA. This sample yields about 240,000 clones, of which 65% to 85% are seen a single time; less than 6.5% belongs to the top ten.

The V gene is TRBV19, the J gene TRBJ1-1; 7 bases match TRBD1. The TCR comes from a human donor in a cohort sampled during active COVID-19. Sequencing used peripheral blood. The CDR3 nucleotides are TGTGCCAGTAGTATACCGGGGTTCTACAGGGGAATGGCCACTGAAGCTTTCTTT. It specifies CASSIPGFYRGMATEAFF.